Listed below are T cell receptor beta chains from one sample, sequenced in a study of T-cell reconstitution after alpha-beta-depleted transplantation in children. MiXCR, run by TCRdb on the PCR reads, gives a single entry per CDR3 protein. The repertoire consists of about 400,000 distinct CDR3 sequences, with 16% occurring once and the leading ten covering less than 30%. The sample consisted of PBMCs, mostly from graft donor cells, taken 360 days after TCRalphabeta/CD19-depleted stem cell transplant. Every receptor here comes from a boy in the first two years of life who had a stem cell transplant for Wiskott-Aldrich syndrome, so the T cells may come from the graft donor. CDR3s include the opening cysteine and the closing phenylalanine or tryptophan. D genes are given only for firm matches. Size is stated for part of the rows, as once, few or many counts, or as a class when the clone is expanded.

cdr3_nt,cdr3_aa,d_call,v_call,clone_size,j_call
TGTGCCAGCAGTTACACCGGAGGTCTGACTAACTATGGCTACACCTTC,CASSYTGGLTNYGYTF,-,TRBV6-5,few,TRBJ1-2
TGCGCCAGCAGTGAGTCCGACAGTCCCTACGAGCAGTACTTC,CASSESDSPYEQYF,-,TRBV10-2,-,TRBJ2-7
TGTGCCAGCAGCTTATTGTCCAGCACAGATACGCAGTATTTT,CASSLLSSTDTQYF,-,TRBV7-9,few,TRBJ2-3
TGTGCCAGTAGTATATGGGGTAGCCTCAATCAGCCCCAGCATTTT,CASSIWGSLNQPQHF,-,TRBV19,-,TRBJ1-5
TGTGCCAGCAGTTTATACGGGGGAGGGGGACACTCCTACAATGAGCAGTTCTTC,CASSLYGGGGHSYNEQFF,-,TRBV28,-,TRBJ2-1
TGTGCCAGCAGTTTACGGTTCGGACAGTTTAGCACAGATACGCAGTATTTT,CASSLRFGQFSTDTQYF,-,TRBV27,-,TRBJ2-3
TGTGCCAGCAGCTTAGGGGACTACGAGCAGTACTTC,CASSLGDYEQYF,-,TRBV7-9,many,TRBJ2-7
TGCAGTGCTAGTCCTCGACAGGGTTACTACAATGAGCAGTTCTTC,CSASPRQGYYNEQFF,TRBD1,TRBV20-1,few,TRBJ2-1
TGTGCCAGCAGCCCCCGTTTCGCCCTGAACACTGAAGCTTTCTTT,CASSPRFALNTEAFF,-,TRBV14,-,TRBJ1-1
TGTGCCAGCAGCTTAGGACAGAGCTCCTACAATGAGCAGTTCTTC,CASSLGQSSYNEQFF,-,TRBV5-1,many,TRBJ2-1
TGTGCCAGCAGTTACTCCGGAGCTGAAGCTTTCTTT,CASSYSGAEAFF,-,TRBV6-5,-,TRBJ1-1
TGTGCCAGCAGCTCCAGCGGGATACAATACAATGAGCAGTTCTTC,CASSSSGIQYNEQFF,TRBD2,TRBV3-1,-,TRBJ2-1
TGTGCCAGCTCACCATCCACAGGGGGCCGAAACACCATATATTTT,CASSPSTGGRNTIYF,TRBD1,TRBV18,-,TRBJ1-3
TGCGCCAGCAGCTTGACGACAGGGAAGTACGAGCAGTACTTC,CASSLTTGKYEQYF,TRBD1,TRBV5-1,-,TRBJ2-7
TGCGCCAGCAGCCCCCCCCCCGGGCCGTCGGACGAGCAGTACTTC,CASSPPPGPSDEQYF,-,TRBV4-1,-,TRBJ2-7
TGTGCCAGCAGCACCATGAAAGAGCAGTACTTC,CASSTMKEQYF,-,TRBV2,-,TRBJ2-7
TGTGCCAGCCATATGGGGGCGCGCGGGAGACAATATGAGCAGTTCTTC,CASHMGARGRQYEQFF,-,TRBV18,-,TRBJ2-1
TGTGCCAGCAGCTTGGGCTGGAGCGACGAGCAGTACTTC,CASSLGWSDEQYF,-,TRBV7-9,few,TRBJ2-7
TGTGCCAGCTCACCACCGACAGGGATGAGGAACACCGGGGAGCTGTTTTTT,CASSPPTGMRNTGELFF,TRBD1,TRBV18,few,TRBJ2-2
TGTGCCAGCAGTTTGATCCCCCTGAACACTGAAGCTTTCTTT,CASSLIPLNTEAFF,-,TRBV12-3/TRBV12-4,-,TRBJ1-1
TGTGCCAGCACGTTGATAGGGCAAGAATCCCCCTACAATGAGCAGTTCTTC,CASTLIGQESPYNEQFF,-,TRBV6-5,many,TRBJ2-1
TGTGCCAGCAGCTTAGCACTAGCGGGAGCCGCGATGGTATGGGAGACCCAGTACTTC,CASSLALAGAAMVWETQYF,TRBD2,TRBV7-8,few,TRBJ2-5
TGTGCCAGCAGGGAGGGGGGCACACGGTATGGCTACACCTTC,CASREGGTRYGYTF,-,TRBV7-9,many,TRBJ1-2
TGCAGCGTATTAGCGGGACTGAACACCGGGGAGCTGTTTTTT,CSVLAGLNTGELFF,TRBD2,TRBV29-1,-,TRBJ2-2
TGTGCCAGCAGCCAAGATTCCCGGGCCGGGATCTTGCCATACAATGAGCAGTTCTTC,CASSQDSRAGILPYNEQFF,-,TRBV14,-,TRBJ2-1
TGCAGCGTCGCCCACGGGACTAGCGGTATCAATGAGCAGTTCTTC,CSVAHGTSGINEQFF,TRBD2,TRBV29-1,-,TRBJ2-1
TGTGCCAGCAGCTTCCAAACGGAGCAGTTCTTC,CASSFQTEQFF,-,TRBV7-8,-,TRBJ2-1
TGTGCCAGCAGCACTTCTACAGGGGCGGGAGAGACCCAGTACTTC,CASSTSTGAGETQYF,TRBD1,TRBV11-2,few,TRBJ2-5
TGCGCCAGCAGTGAGAGATGGGGGGATACGCAGTATTTT,CASSERWGDTQYF,-,TRBV10-1,few,TRBJ2-3
TGTGCCACCAGTGATCCGCGTTGGAGCGAAAACACCGGGGAGCTGTTTTTT,CATSDPRWSENTGELFF,-,TRBV24-1,-,TRBJ2-2
TGCGCCAGCAGCTTGGCCGGCGGGAGGGCAGGGGATACGCAGTATTTT,CASSLAGGRAGDTQYF,TRBD2,TRBV5-1,few,TRBJ2-3
TGCAGTGCTCCCTTCGGGCGCCTTCCGGCCCAGTACTTC,CSAPFGRLPAQYF,-,TRBV20-1,few,TRBJ2-5
TGTGCCAGCAGCTTAGGGCTCCGGGACCCCCTACAAGAGACCCAGTACTTC,CASSLGLRDPLQETQYF,-,TRBV7-2,-,TRBJ2-5
TGCGCCAGCAGCTTGCAGGAATCCTACGAGCAGTACTTC,CASSLQESYEQYF,-,TRBV5-1,-,TRBJ2-7
TGCAGTGCTACTACAGGGGGAATAAGGGAGACCCAGTACTTC,CSATTGGIRETQYF,TRBD1,TRBV20-1,many,TRBJ2-5
TGTGCCAGCAGCCGACCCGGGACAGGCAATCAGCCCCAGCATTTT,CASSRPGTGNQPQHF,TRBD1,TRBV6-1,-,TRBJ1-5
TGCGCCAGATTCAGGCGGGACAGGGGGCTCGAGCAGTACTTC,CARFRRDRGLEQYF,TRBD1,TRBV5-1,few,TRBJ2-7
TGTGCCATCAGAATGGGGTCCTATAATTCACCCCTCCACTTT,CAIRMGSYNSPLHF,-,TRBV10-3,few,TRBJ1-6
TGTGCCACAAATGGAGGGACGGGCACAGATACGCAGTATTTT,CATNGGTGTDTQYF,-,TRBV15,few,TRBJ2-3
TGTGCCAGCAGTGAGGGACTAGCGACCCCATACGAGCAGTACTTC,CASSEGLATPYEQYF,TRBD2,TRBV6-1,few,TRBJ2-7